One T cell receptor (beta chain) is described in this entry. The data stem from a study of shared clonotypes between healthy human individuals. Data came from immunoSEQ multiplex PCR; TCRdb stores just in-frame clones and leaves some out. The sample records fewer than 550,000 clones, almost 80% being singletons. The germline gives CDR1 SGHRS, CDR2 YFSETQ. V was clipped by 3 bases and J by 1 base, with 8 bases between them. The CDR3 has 13 amino acids. The TCR was taken from a woman aged 40 to 55 in good health. Some clones in this sample may be carry-over from other donors' samples. V is TRBV5-1 and J is TRBJ2-7; D not certain. The sequencing input was PBMCs. The CDR3 DNA reads TGCGCCAGCAGCTCCCAGGTTTCCTACGAGCAGTACTTC. This gives the protein CASSSQVSYEQYF.